This TCR beta chain is from a study of vaccination effects on CD4 cells after COVID-19. On the study more broadly: Post-vaccine specimens were collected at a median of 72 days following the second dose. Study observations and caveats: Limitations: small convalescent group and missing early post-infection timepoints.

The culture ran for roughly ten days before CD4+ T cells were isolated. Participants received two doses of either the BNT162b2 or mRNA-1273 vaccine. On both days 3 and 7, half of the culture medium was replaced with IL-2 medium. In the case of this clone: Its antigen remains unknown.

The repertoire was sequenced with immunoSEQ multiplex PCR; TCRdb's copy has only in-frame clones and lacks some. The table includes some 40,000 clones, under 70% detected once. The CDR3 has 13 amino acids. Trimming cost V 6 bases and J 4 bases, with 11 bases left between them. The germline gives CDR1 SGHRS, CDR2 YFSETQ. V is TRBV5-1 and J is TRBJ2-1, with TRBD2 as a possible D gene (6 bases). The source material was CD4+ T cells from PBMCs cultured without peptide, sampled after COVID-19 vaccination. This TCR was sampled from a human donor who received a COVID-19 vaccine. In nucleotides, the CDR3 is TGCGCCAGCAACCGGAGGGGATACAATGAGCAGTTCTTC. It translates to CASNRRGYNEQFF.